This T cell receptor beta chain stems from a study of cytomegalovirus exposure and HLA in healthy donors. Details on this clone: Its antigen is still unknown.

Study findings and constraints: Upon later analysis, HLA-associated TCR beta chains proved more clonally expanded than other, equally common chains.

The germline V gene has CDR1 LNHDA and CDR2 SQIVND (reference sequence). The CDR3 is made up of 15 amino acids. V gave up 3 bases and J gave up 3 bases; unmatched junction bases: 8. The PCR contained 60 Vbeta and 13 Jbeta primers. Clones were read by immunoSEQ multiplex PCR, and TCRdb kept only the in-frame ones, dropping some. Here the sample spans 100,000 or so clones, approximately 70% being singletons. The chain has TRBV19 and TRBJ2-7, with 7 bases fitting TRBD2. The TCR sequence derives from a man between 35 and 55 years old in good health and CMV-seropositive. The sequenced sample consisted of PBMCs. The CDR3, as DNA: TGTGCCAGTAGTATGTCTAGCGGTCTGAACTACGAGCAGTACGTC. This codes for CASSMSSGLNYEQYV.